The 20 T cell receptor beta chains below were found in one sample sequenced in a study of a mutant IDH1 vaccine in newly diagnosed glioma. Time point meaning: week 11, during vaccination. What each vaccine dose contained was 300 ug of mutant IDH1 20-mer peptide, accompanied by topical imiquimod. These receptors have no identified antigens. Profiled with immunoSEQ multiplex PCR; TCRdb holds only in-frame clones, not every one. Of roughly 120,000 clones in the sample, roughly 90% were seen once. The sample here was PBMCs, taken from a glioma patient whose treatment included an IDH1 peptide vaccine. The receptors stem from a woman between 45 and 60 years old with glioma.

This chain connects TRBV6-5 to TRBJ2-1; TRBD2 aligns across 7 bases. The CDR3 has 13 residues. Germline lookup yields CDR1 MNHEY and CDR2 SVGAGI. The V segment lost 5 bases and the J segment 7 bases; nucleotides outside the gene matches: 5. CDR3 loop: CASSEVSGNEQFF. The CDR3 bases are TGTGCCAGCAGTGAAGTTAGCGGGAATGAGCAGTTCTTC.

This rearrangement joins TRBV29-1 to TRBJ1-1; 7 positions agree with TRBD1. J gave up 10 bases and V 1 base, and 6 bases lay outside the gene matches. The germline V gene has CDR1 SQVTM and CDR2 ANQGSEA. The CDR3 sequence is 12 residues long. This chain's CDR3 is CSVEGLGDRAFF. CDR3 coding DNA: TGCAGCGTTGAAGGGTTGGGGGACAGAGCTTTCTTT.

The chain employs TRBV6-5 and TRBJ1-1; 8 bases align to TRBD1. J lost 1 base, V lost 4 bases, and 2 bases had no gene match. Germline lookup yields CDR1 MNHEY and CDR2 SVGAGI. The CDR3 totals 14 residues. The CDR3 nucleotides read TGTGCCAGCAGTTTTGACAGGGGGAACACTGAAGCTTTCTTT. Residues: CASSFDRGNTEAFF.

The CDR3 is CASSQDPGDTQYF. For the CDR3, the DNA is TGCGCCAGCAGCCAAGATCCGGGAGATACGCAGTATTTT. V is TRBV4-1 and J is TRBJ2-3; no definite D call. The CDR3 length is 13 residues. Trimming shortened V by 0 bases and J by 5 bases, and 6 bases separated the two germline ends. Germline CDR1 and CDR2: MGHRA and YSYEKL.

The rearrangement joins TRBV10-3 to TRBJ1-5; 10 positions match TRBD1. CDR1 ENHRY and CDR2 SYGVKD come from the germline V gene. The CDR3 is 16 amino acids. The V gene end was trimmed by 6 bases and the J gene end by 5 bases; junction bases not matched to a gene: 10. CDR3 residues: CAISSGTGAGDQPQHF. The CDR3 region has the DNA TGTGCCATCAGCTCCGGGACAGGGGCCGGCGATCAGCCCCAGCATTTT.

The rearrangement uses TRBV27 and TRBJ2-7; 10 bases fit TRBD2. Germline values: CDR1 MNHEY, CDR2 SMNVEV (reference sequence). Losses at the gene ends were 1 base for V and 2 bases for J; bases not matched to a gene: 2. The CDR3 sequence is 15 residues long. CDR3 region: CASSLLAGGTYEQYF. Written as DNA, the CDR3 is TGTGCCAGCAGTTTATTAGCGGGAGGCACCTACGAGCAGTACTTC.

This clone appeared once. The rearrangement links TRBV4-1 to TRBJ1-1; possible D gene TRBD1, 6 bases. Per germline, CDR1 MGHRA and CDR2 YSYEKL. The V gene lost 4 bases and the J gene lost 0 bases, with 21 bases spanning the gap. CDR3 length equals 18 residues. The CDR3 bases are TGCGCCAGCAGCCCTTTCCTCAACCCGGGACAACTGAACACTGAAGCTTTCTTT. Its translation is CASSPFLNPGQLNTEAFF.

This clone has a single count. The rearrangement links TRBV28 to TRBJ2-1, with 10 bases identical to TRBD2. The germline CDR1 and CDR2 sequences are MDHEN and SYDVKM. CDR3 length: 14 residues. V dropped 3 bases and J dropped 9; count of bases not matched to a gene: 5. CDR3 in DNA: TGTGCCAGCAGTTTTTTTGTAGCGGGAGGTGAGCAGTTCTTC. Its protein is CASSFFVAGGEQFF.

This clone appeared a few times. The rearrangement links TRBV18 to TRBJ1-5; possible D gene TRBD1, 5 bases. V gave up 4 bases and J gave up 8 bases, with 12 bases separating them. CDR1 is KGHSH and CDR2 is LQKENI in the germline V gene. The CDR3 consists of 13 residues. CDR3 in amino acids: CASSRSRAEPQHF. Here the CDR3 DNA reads TGTGCCAGCTCACGCTCCAGGGCTGAGCCCCAGCATTTT.

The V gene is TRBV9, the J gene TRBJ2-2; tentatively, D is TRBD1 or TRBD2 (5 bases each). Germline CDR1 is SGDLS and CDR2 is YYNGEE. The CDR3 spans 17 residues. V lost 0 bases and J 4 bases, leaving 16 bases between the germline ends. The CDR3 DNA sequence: TGTGCCAGCAGCGTAGGCGGGCGATGGGGCCCCACCGGGGAGCTGTTTTTT. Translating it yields CASSVGGRWGPTGELFF.

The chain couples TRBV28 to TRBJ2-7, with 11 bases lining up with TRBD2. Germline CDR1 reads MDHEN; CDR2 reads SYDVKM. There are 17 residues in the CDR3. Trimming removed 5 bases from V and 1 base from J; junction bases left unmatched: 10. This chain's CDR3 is CASSPGGLAGGSYEQYF. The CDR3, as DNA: TGTGCCAGCAGTCCCGGAGGCCTAGCGGGAGGTTCCTACGAGCAGTACTTC.

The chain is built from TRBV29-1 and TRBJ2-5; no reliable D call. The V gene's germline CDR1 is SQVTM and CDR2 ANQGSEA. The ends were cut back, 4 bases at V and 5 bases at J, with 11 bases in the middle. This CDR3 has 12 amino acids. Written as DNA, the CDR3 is TGCAGCGTTGCAATAGGGCATGAGACCCAGTACTTC. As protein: CSVAIGHETQYF.

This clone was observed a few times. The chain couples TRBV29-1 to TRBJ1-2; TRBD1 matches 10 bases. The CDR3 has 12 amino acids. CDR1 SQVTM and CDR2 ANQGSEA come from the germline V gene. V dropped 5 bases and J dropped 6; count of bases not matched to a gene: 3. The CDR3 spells CSVQGQGDGYTF. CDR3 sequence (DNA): TGCAGCGTTCAAGGACAGGGGGATGGCTACACCTTC. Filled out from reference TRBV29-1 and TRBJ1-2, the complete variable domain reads SAVISQKPSRDICQRGTSLTIQCQVDSQVTMMFWYRQQPGQSLTLIATANQGSEATYESGFVIDKFPISRPNLTFSTLTVSNMSPEDSSIYLCSVQGQGDGYTFGSGTRLTVV.

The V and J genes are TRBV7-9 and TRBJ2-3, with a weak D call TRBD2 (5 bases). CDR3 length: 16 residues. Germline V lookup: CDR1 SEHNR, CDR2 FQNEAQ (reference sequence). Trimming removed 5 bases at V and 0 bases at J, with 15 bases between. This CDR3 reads CASSPWSGASTDTQYF. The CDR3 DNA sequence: TGTGCCAGCAGCCCATGGAGCGGCGCTAGCACAGATACGCAGTATTTT.

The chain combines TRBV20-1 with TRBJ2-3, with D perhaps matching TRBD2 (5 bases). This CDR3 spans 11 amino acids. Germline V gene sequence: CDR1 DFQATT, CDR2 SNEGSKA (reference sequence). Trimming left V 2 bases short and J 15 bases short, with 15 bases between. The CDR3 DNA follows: TGCAGTGCTAGACTAGCCCTGACCCGATATTTT. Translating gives CSARLALTRYF.

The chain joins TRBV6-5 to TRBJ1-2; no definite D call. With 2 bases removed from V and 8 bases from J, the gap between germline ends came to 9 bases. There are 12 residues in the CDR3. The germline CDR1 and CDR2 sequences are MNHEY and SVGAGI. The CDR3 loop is CASSYKGIGYTF. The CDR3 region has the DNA TGTGCCAGCAGTTACAAAGGGATAGGCTACACCTTC.

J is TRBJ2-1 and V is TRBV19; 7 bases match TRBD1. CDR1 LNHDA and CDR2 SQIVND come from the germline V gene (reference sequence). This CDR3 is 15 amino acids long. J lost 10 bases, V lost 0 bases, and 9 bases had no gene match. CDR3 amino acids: CASSIDGTASEEQFF. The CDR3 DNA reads TGTGCCAGTAGTATAGACGGGACAGCGTCGGAAGAGCAGTTCTTC.

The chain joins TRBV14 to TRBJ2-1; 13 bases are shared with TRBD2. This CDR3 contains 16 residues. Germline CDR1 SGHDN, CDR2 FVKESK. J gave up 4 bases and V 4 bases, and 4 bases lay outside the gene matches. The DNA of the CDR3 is TGTGCCAGCAGCCCTACTAGCGGGAGGGTTTACAATGAGCAGTTCTTC. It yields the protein CASSPTSGRVYNEQFF.

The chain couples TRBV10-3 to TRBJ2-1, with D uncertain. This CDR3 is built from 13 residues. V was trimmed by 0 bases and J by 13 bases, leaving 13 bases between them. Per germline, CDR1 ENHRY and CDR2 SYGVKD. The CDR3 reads CAISESNFGPQFF. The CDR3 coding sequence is TGTGCCATCAGTGAGTCTAATTTTGGGCCCCAGTTCTTC.

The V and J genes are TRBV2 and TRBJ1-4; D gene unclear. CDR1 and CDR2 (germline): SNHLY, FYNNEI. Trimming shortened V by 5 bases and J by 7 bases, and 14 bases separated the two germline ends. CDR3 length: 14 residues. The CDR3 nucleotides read TGTGCCAGCAGTCCTCGAGAGGGAGGTGAAAAACTGTTTTTT. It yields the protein CASSPREGGEKLFF.